A selection of T cell receptor beta chains follows, all from one sample in a study of T cells in Graves' hyperthyroidism and ophthalmopathy. TCRdb recomputed calls from the multiplex PCR reads with MiXCR, one row per CDR3 protein. Of about 540,000 distinct CDR3 sequences in the sample, about half were seen once. Specimen: peripheral blood or thyroid tissue (not recorded which). Receptors were obtained from a woman aged 18-29 years with Graves' hyperthyroidism. The CDR3 runs from the conserved cysteine through the conserved F or W. The D gene is left open where the match is weak. Size is omitted from some rows. Given values are once, few, many or a class for expanded clones.

15,TRBJ1-5,many,TRBV27,TRBD1,CASSSGTGGSQPQHF,TGTGCCAGCAGCTCCGGGACAGGGGGTTCTCAGCCCCAGCATTTT
13,TRBJ1-2,many,TRBV2,-,CASSVDANYGYTF,TGTGCCAGCAGTGTAGACGCTAACTATGGCTACACCTTC
18,TRBJ2-7,many,TRBV2,TRBD1,CASSEAYGQGKASYEQYF,TGTGCCAGCAGTGAAGCGTACGGACAGGGAAAGGCCTCCTACGAGCAGTACTTC
17,TRBJ1-5,many,TRBV2,-,CASSEGRFLGDNQPQHF,TGTGCCAGCAGTGAAGGGAGGTTCTTGGGCGATAATCAGCCCCAGCATTTT
19,TRBJ2-2,many,TRBV7-3,TRBD2,CASSSTGTSGSWSTGELFF,TGTGCCAGCAGCTCAACCGGGACTAGCGGGAGTTGGAGCACCGGGGAGCTGTTTTTT
13,TRBJ2-3,-,TRBV15,TRBD2,CATRGVPTDTQYF,TGTGCCACCCGGGGGGTCCCTACAGATACGCAGTATTTT
17,TRBJ1-5,-,TRBV9,-,CASSVGWERYSNQPQHF,TGTGCCAGCAGCGTAGGATGGGAGCGTTATAGCAATCAGCCCCAGCATTTT
13,TRBJ2-2,many,TRBV14,-,CASSLNSPGELFF,TGTGCCAGCAGCCTCAATTCACCCGGGGAGCTGTTTTTT
13,TRBJ1-1,-,TRBV29-1,-,CSAKVQSNTGTLF,TGCAGCGCGAAAGTCCAGTCGAACACCGGGACACTCTTT
12,TRBJ2-7,many,TRBV20-1,-,CSASTDSYEQYF,TGCAGTGCTAGTACTGACTCCTACGAGCAGTACTTC
14,TRBJ2-7,many,TRBV14,-,CASSALGQRKEQYF,TGTGCCAGCAGCGCTCTAGGACAGCGGAAGGAGCAGTACTTC
14,TRBJ1-1,many,TRBV7-9,TRBD1,CASRGDRSNTEAFF,TGTGCCAGCAGGGGGGACAGGTCGAACACTGAAGCTTTCTTT
16,TRBJ1-1,-,TRBV19,-,CASSIDRSGMSTEAFF,TGTGCCAGTAGCATCGATCGGAGCGGAATGAGCACTGAAGCTTTCTTT
9,TRBJ2-5,-,TRBV6-6,-,CASTGEQYF,TGTGCCAGCACGGGGGAGCAGTACTTC
14,TRBJ1-5,-,TRBV20-1,-,CSARDSGSVEVQHF,TGCAGTGCTAGGGATAGCGGGAGTGTCGAGGTGCAGCATTTT
14,TRBJ2-7,many,TRBV7-3,TRBD1,CASSLGQGDYEQYF,TGTGCCAGCAGCTTGGGACAGGGGGACTACGAGCAGTACTTC
19,TRBJ2-6,-,TRBV21-1,-,CASSISQRDRVRGANVLTF,TGTGCCAGCAGCATCTCCCAGCGGGACAGGGTTCGAGGGGCCAACGTCCTGACTTTC
14,TRBJ1-5,-,TRBV5-4,-,CASRQGPDSQPQHF,TGTGCCAGCAGACAGGGTCCTGACTCTCAGCCCCAGCATTTT
22,TRBJ1-6,few,TRBV13,TRBD1,CASSLGRTGVPGTDSYNSPLHF,TGTGCCAGCAGCTTAGGTAGGACAGGCGTCCCTGGAACGGACTCCTATAATTCACCCCTCCACTTT
14,TRBJ1-2,many,TRBV12-3/TRBV12-4,TRBD1,CASTQHRGRNGYTF,TGTGCCAGCACCCAACACAGGGGGCGCAATGGCTACACCTTC
15,TRBJ2-2,many,TRBV4-2,TRBD2,CASSQGTSDTGELFF,TGTGCCAGCAGCCAAGGGACTAGCGACACCGGGGAGCTGTTTTTT
16,TRBJ2-2,many,TRBV24-1,-,CATSDPPPGTPGELFF,TGTGCCACCAGTGACCCACCGCCAGGGACACCCGGGGAGCTGTTTTTT
12,TRBJ2-3,few,TRBV20-1,-,CSAREVGDTQYF,TGCAGTGCTAGAGAGGTGGGCGATACGCAGTATTTT
15,TRBJ2-3,few,TRBV5-1,TRBD2,CASRPGLALTDTQYF,TGCGCCAGCAGGCCGGGACTAGCGCTCACAGATACGCAGTATTTT
13,TRBJ2-5,-,TRBV29-1,TRBD1,CSLGQGAGETQYF,TGCAGCTTGGGACAGGGGGCTGGAGAGACCCAGTACTTC
14,TRBJ2-7,-,TRBV7-7,TRBD1,CARGPGQGANEQYF,TGTGCTAGAGGGCCCGGCCAGGGGGCCAACGAGCAGTACTTC
14,TRBJ2-1,few,TRBV10-3,-,CAISGNGIDNEQFF,TGTGCCATCAGTGGCAACGGGATCGACAATGAGCAGTTCTTC
14,TRBJ2-2,-,TRBV2,-,CASSEVGRTGELFF,TGTGCCAGCAGTGAAGTCGGGAGAACCGGGGAGCTGTTTTTT
13,TRBJ2-2,-,TRBV29-1,-,CSSEFRATGELFF,TGCAGCAGTGAATTCAGGGCGACCGGGGAGCTGTTTTTT
12,TRBJ2-1,-,TRBV29-1,TRBD1,CRVDREGGEQFF,TGCAGAGTGGACAGGGAAGGCGGTGAGCAGTTCTTC
14,TRBJ1-2,-,TRBV30,TRBD1,CACWHGQGDFRYTF,TGTGCCTGTTGGCATGGACAGGGGGATTTCCGCTACACCTTC
16,TRBJ1-5,-,TRBV29-1,TRBD1,CSSQTGQGRSNQPQHF,TGCAGCTCACAAACCGGACAGGGAAGAAGCAATCAGCCCCAGCATTTT
13,TRBJ2-7,-,TRBV7-2,-,CASSQGLTYGEYF,TGTGCCAGCAGTCAAGGGCTTACCTACGGGGAGTACTTC
15,TRBJ2-3,-,TRBV7-3,-,CASSLIGGATDTQYF,TGTGCCAGCAGCTTAATAGGCGGGGCCACAGATACGCAGTATTTT
15,TRBJ1-2,many,TRBV19,-,CASSIVPERSYGYTF,TGTGCCAGTAGTATAGTACCCGAGAGAAGCTATGGCTACACCTTC
11,TRBJ1-1,-,TRBV10-3,-,CAITEGGAAFF,TGTGCCATCACCGAAGGGGGGGCAGCTTTCTTT
15,TRBJ1-5,many,TRBV13,-,CASSPGPLGSQPQHF,TGTGCCAGCAGCCCGGGGCCTCTTGGGAGTCAGCCCCAGCATTTT
11,TRBJ2-5,once,TRBV29-1,-,CSLLGLETQYF,TGCAGCTTACTAGGCTTAGAGACCCAGTACTTC
14,TRBJ1-5,-,TRBV29-1,-,CSVGGADRNQPQHF,TGCAGCGTTGGGGGGGCAGACCGCAATCAGCCCCAGCATTTT
15,TRBJ1-1,-,TRBV12-5,-,CASGLSFGGYTEAFF,TGTGCTAGTGGTTTATCGTTCGGCGGTTACACTGAAGCTTTCTTT
15,TRBJ2-1,-,TRBV4-2,-,CASSQDSAGRNEQFF,TGTGCCAGCAGCCAAGACTCGGCCGGGAGAAATGAGCAGTTCTTC
16,TRBJ1-1,few,TRBV27,-,CASSSRSAAGDTEAFF,TGTGCCAGCAGTTCACGATCGGCTGCGGGCGACACTGAAGCTTTCTTT
12,TRBJ1-2,once,TRBV20-1,-,CSARERVSGYTF,TGCAGTGCTAGAGAGAGGGTCAGTGGCTACACCTTC
17,TRBJ2-2,once,TRBV13,TRBD2,CACSSPLAGGPTGELFF,TGTGCCTGCAGCTCGCCTCTAGCGGGAGGGCCCACCGGGGAGCTGTTTTTT
17,TRBJ2-7,-,TRBV19,TRBD2,CASIGLAGEDTTYEQYF,TGTGCCAGTATAGGGCTAGCGGGAGAGGATACCACCTACGAGCAGTACTTC
12,TRBJ1-1,-,TRBV29-1,-,CSVPGTSTEAFF,TGCAGCGTGCCCGGGACTTCCACTGAAGCTTTCTTT
16,TRBJ2-3,few,TRBV4-1,-,CASSPTQGRPGDTQYF,TGTGCCAGCAGCCCCACACAGGGGAGGCCAGGGGATACGCAGTATTTT
16,TRBJ1-4,many,TRBV6-1,TRBD1,CASSETPGQSNEKLFF,TGTGCCAGCAGTGAAACCCCGGGACAGTCTAATGAAAAACTGTTTTTT
13,TRBJ2-7,-,TRBV15,-,CATSRDLPQGQYF,TGTGCCACCAGCAGAGATCTGCCGCAGGGGCAGTACTTC